This T cell receptor (beta chain) was observed in a study of blood T cells in healthy people across ages. The study, taken as a whole, reports: Older age went with lower TCR beta diversity per million T cells, in a roughly linear way.

It was with a sample-barcoded 5' primer and a J-beta primer mix that a second PCR of roughly 7 to 12 cycles was run. TCRdb passed the 5' RACE reads through MiXCR, listing each CDR3 protein once. The table has hundreds of thousands of distinct CDR3 sequences, 24% seen once. In regard to this clonotype: What it recognizes is unknown.

The CDR3 spans 17 residues. Looked up from germline, CDR1 is SGHTA and CDR2 is FQGNSA. Trimming cost V 1 base and J 2 bases; bases outside gene matches: 4. The sample was also linked to a second study, of T cells of mothers and their children. From that report: RNA that had been extracted went wholly into cDNA synthesis, at roughly 1.6 ug per 15 ul. Amplification in the second PCR used the M1S primer, which added sample barcodes and 2-4 random nucleotides. When mothers and children were related, their normalized repertoire overlap, which was always slightly higher, did not differ significantly from that of unrelated pairs.

Sample: blood. This sequence was found in a boy younger than 18 in good health. V usage is TRBV7-2 and J usage is TRBJ2-5, with TRBD2 matching over 13 bases. The CDR3 DNA is TGTGCCAGCAGCTTAGGACTAGCGGGGGGTTCACAAGAGACCCAGTACTTC. As protein: CASSLGLAGGSQETQYF.